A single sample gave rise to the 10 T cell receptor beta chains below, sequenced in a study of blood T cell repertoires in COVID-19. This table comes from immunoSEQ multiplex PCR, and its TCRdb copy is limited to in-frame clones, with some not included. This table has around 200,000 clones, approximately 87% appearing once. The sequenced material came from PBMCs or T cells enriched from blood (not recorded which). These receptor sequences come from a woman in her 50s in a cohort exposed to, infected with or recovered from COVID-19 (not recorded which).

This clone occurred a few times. CDR3 coding DNA: TGTGCCAGCAGCCCGAGTGGGGCTTATGGCTACACCTTC. Translated: CASSPSGAYGYTF. The chain links TRBV7-8 to TRBJ1-2; tentatively, D is TRBD1 (5 bases). Trimming stripped 5 bases from V and 5 bases from J, with 12 bases between. Germline values: CDR1 SGHVS, CDR2 FQNEAQ. CDR3 length: 13 residues.

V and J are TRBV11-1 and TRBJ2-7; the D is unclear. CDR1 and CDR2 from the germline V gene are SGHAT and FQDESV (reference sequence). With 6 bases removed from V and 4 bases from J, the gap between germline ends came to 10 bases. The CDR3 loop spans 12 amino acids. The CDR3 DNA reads TGTGCCAGCAGTCCTCTCCCTTACGAGCAGTACTTC. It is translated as CASSPLPYEQYF.

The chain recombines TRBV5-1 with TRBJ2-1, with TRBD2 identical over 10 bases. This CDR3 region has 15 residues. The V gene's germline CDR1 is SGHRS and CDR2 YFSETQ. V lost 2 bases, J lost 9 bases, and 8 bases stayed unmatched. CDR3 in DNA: TGCGCCAGCAGCTTAGAGCGGGGGGGGCGGACTGAGCAGTTCTTC. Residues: CASSLERGGRTEQFF.

The CDR3 bases are TGCGCCAGCAGTTTATGGTCAGGGTCCAGCGAGCAGTACTTC. Translated, it gives CASSLWSGSSEQYF. The J gene is TRBJ2-7, the V gene TRBV5-1; D perhaps matches TRBD1 (5 bases). This CDR3 is built from 14 residues. The V end lost 5 bases, the J end lost 6 bases, and 18 bases lay between the germline ends. Germline V gene data show CDR1 as SGHRS and CDR2 as YFSETQ.

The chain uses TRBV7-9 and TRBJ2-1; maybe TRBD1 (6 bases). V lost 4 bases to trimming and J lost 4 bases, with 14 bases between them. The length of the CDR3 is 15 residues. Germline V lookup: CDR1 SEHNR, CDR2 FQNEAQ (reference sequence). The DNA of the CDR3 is TGTGCCAGCAGCTATTCCGGGACAAATTACAATGAGCAGTTCTTC. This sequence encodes CASSYSGTNYNEQFF.

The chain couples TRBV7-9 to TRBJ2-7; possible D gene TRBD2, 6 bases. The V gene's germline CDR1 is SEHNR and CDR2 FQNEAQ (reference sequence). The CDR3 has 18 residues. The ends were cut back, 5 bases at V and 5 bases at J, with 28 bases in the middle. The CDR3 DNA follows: TGTGCCAGCAGCAGCACCTGGGCCCTTACGGGGGAAAGGGACGAGCAGTACTTC. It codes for CASSSTWALTGERDEQYF.

The CDR3 sequence: CASLMDRTYEQYF. The CDR3 DNA reads as TGTGCCAGCCTAATGGACAGGACCTACGAGCAGTACTTC. The rearrangement uses TRBV2 and TRBJ2-7; 7 bases line up with TRBD1. J lost 2 bases, V lost 8 bases, and 6 bases had no gene match. Looked up from germline, CDR1 is SNHLY and CDR2 is FYNNEI. The length of the CDR3 is 13 residues.

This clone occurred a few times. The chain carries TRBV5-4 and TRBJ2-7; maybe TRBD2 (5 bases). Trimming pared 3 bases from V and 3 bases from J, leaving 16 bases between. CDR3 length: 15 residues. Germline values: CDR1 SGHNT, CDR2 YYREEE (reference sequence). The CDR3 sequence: CASSYYDGIDYEQYF. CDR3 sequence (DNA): TGTGCCAGCAGCTATTATGACGGGATAGACTACGAGCAGTACTTC.

The CDR3 coding sequence is TGCAGCGCTGGGACAGGGATACTAGCGGGGGGTTTGTACTTC. It is translated as CSAGTGILAGGLYF. This chain joins TRBV29-1 and TRBJ2-5; 12 bases agree with TRBD2. Germline trimming cut 7 bases from V and 13 bases from J; bases unmatched to any gene: 16. Germline CDR1 is SQVTM and CDR2 is ANQGSEA. This CDR3 has 14 residues.

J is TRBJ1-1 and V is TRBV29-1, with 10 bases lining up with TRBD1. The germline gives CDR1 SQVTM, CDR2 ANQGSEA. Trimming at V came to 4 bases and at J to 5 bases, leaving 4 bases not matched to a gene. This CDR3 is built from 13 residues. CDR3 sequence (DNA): TGCAGCGTTGGACAGGGGGCAGCTACTGAAGCTTTCTTT. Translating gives CSVGQGAATEAFF.